The present entry profiles one T cell receptor (beta chain) with its context. This sample was included in a study of T cell responses to AZD1222 COVID-19 vaccine. The V segment lost 0 bases and the J segment 12 bases; nucleotides outside the gene matches: 11. The CDR3 covers 16 residues. Germline lookup yields CDR1 LGHDT and CDR2 YNNKEL (reference sequence). Clones were read by immunoSEQ multiplex PCR, and TCRdb kept only the in-frame ones, dropping some. The profile shows 90,000 to 130,000 clones, over 90% of them singletons. The source material was peripheral blood, sampled 28 days after the second AZD1222 dose. This clonotype was obtained from an adult who received the AZD1222 COVID-19 vaccine. J is TRBJ2-1 and V is TRBV3-1 (or the pseudogene TRBV3-2); 10 bases align to TRBD2. The CDR3 DNA reads TGTGCCAGCAGCCAAGACCCGGCTAGCGGGAGTTCTCGGCAGTTCTTC. This codes for CASSQDPASGSSRQFF.